The clone carrying this TCR beta chain was picked up a small number of times. The antigen is unknown. The CDR3 is 17 amino acids. With V trimmed by 6 bases and J by 1 base, 10 bases remained unmatched. Germline CDR1 is LNHDA and CDR2 is SQIVND (reference sequence). The PCR had 60 Vbeta and 13 Jbeta primers. The table came from immunoSEQ multiplex PCR; TCRdb's copy has only in-frame clones and leaves some out. The sample carries 100,000 to 150,000 clones, approximately 10% recorded once. This record belongs to a study of cytomegalovirus exposure and HLA in healthy donors. It was healthy bone marrow donors who served as donors. Study-level findings and limits: Clonal expansion was found to be greater in HLA-associated TCR beta chains than in equally common others in a later analysis. Several of the most significant clusters appeared linked to common viral pathogens, based on a later analysis.

Sequencing was carried out using PBMCs. This chain connects TRBV19 to TRBJ1-1; TRBD1 matches 11 bases. This clonotype was sampled from a woman between 18 and 30 years old in good health and CMV-seropositive. The CDR3 DNA follows: TGTGCCAGTAGGAACGAACGGACAGGGGGCAAGAACACTGAAGCTTTCTTT. This encodes CASRNERTGGKNTEAFF.